This is a list of T cell receptor beta chains from one sample in a study of blood T cell repertoires in COVID-19. Generated by immunoSEQ multiplex PCR, the TCRdb table keeps only in-frame clones and is missing some. The profile shows 250,000 to 350,000 clones, approximately 87% of them singletons. Source material: peripheral blood. The receptors stem from a woman in her 50s who had recovered from COVID-19. Both conserved end residues are part of each CDR3. The order of the fields is V gene, clone size, D gene, J gene, CDR3 length, CDR3 protein, CDR3 DNA. A D gene is named only where the DNA matches it firmly. A clone size is listed for some rows: how often the clone was seen (once, few, many), or a class if it is expanded.

>TRBV5-4|NA|TRBD2|TRBJ2-5|17
CASSLGTSGRGRETQYF
TGTGCCAGCAGCTTGGGGACTAGCGGGAGAGGGAGAGAGACCCAGTACTTC
>TRBV6-6|few|NA|TRBJ2-7|16
CASTSSWQGYNYEQYF
TGTGCCAGCACCTCCTCTTGGCAGGGGTACAACTACGAGCAGTACTTC
>TRBV4-1|once|TRBD1|TRBJ1-5|14
CASSQSTGDQPQHF
TGCGCCAGCAGCCAATCGACAGGGGATCAGCCCCAGCATTTT
>TRBV25-1|NA|TRBD1|TRBJ1-1|14
CASSETGASTEAFF
TGTGCCAGCAGTGAGACAGGGGCATCCACTGAAGCTTTCTTT
>TRBV6-5|once|NA|TRBJ2-2|14
CASGGRGNTGELFF
TGTGCCAGCGGAGGCCGGGGGAACACCGGGGAGCTGTTTTTT
>TRBV3-1/TRBV3-2|NA|NA|TRBJ2-3|13
CASSQEGASPQYF
TGTGCCAGCAGCCAAGAGGGGGCTAGTCCCCAGTATTTT
>TRBV6-5|NA|TRBD2|TRBJ2-3|14
CASRRASGANTQYF
TGTGCCAGCAGGCGCGCTAGCGGGGCAAATACGCAGTATTTT
>TRBV2|NA|NA|TRBJ2-1|13
CASSSGSYNEQFF
TGTGCCAGCAGTTCAGGCTCCTACAATGAGCAGTTCTTC
>TRBV6-1|NA|TRBD1|TRBJ2-4|16
CASSEGTGGYSDIQYF
TGTGCCAGCAGTGAAGGAACAGGGGGGTATTCGGACATTCAGTACTTC
>TRBV7-2|NA|TRBD1|TRBJ1-6|17
CASSLEFGTGRDSPLHF
TGTGCCAGCAGCTTAGAGTTCGGGACAGGAAGGGATTCACCCCTCCACTTT
>TRBV30|NA|NA|TRBJ1-6|16
CAWSVARSSYNSPLHF
TGTGCCTGGAGTGTGGCAAGGAGCTCCTATAATTCACCCCTCCACTTT
>TRBV29-1|NA|NA|TRBJ2-3|13
CSVGRGPGDTQYF
TGCAGCGTTGGTAGAGGGCCTGGGGATACGCAGTATTTT
>TRBV6-5|NA|TRBD1|TRBJ1-4|15
CASTRVGTGSEKLFF
TGTGCCAGCACCCGAGTAGGGACAGGTAGTGAAAAACTGTTTTTT
>TRBV23-1|NA|NA|TRBJ2-1|11
CASSPLSEQFF
TGCGCCAGCAGTCCCCTTAGTGAGCAGTTCTTC
>TRBV6-2/TRBV6-3|few|NA|TRBJ1-5|14
CASSYARGSQPQHF
TGTGCCAGCAGTTACGCGAGAGGGAGTCAGCCCCAGCATTTT
>TRBV6-5|NA|NA|TRBJ2-1|15
CASSYSGASYNEQFF
TGTGCCAGCAGTTACTCAGGGGCCTCCTACAATGAGCAGTTCTTC
>TRBV5-1|NA|NA|TRBJ2-5|13
CASSAVSGETQYF
TGCGCCAGCAGCGCGGTATCTGGTGAGACCCAGTACTTC
>TRBV28|once|NA|TRBJ2-7|12
CASSVQYYEQYF
TGTGCCAGCAGTGTCCAGTACTACGAGCAGTACTTC
>TRBV18|NA|NA|TRBJ2-3|15
CASSPERATPDTQYF
TGTGCCAGCTCACCAGAGAGGGCTACTCCAGATACGCAGTATTTT
>TRBV7-2|NA|NA|TRBJ1-5|15
CASSLGQGPNQPQHF
TGTGCCAGCAGCTTAGGGCAGGGGCCCAATCAGCCCCAGCATTTT
>TRBV23-1|NA|NA|TRBJ1-1|16
CASSQSMATRDTEAFF
TGCGCCAGCAGTCAATCGATGGCCACTAGGGACACTGAAGCTTTCTTT
>TRBV27|NA|TRBD1|TRBJ1-5|14
CASRKTGRDQPQHF
TGTGCCAGCAGGAAGACAGGGAGAGATCAGCCCCAGCATTTT
>TRBV4-1|NA|NA|TRBJ1-6|13
CASPRDYGSPLHF
TGCGCCAGCCCCCGGGACTATGGTTCACCCCTCCACTTT